The 20 T cell receptor beta chains given below trace back to one sample, sequenced in a study of HIV-infected children after antiretroviral therapy interruption. Treatment noted: PENTA 11 planned treatment interruption arm or continuous ART arm. A 3' RACE protocol on RNA, with unique molecular identifiers, produced the TCR library. One entry per CDR3 protein results from TCRdb running MiXCR on the 3' RACE reads. This sample has about 15,000 distinct CDR3 sequences; roughly 3.5% occur once, and the top ten carry 34%. The source material was CD45RO+ CD8+ T cells from PBMCs, pooled from several time points, sampled from a donor given antiretroviral therapy, either interrupted or continuous. As to subset: memory CD8+ CD45RO+ CD45RA- T cells. The receptors originated from a pool of human donors with HIV.

This clonotype has ten or more counts. V usage is TRBV5-1 and J usage is TRBJ2-1; perhaps TRBD1 as D (5 bases). Trimming cost V 2 bases and J 9 bases, with 18 bases left between them. Germline V gene lookup returns CDR1 SGHRS and CDR2 YFSETQ. The CDR3 contains 15 residues. CDR3 in amino acids: CASSFIDSLDGEQFF. The CDR3 nucleotides are TGCGCCAGCAGCTTTATAGACAGTTTGGACGGTGAGCAGTTCTTC.

Ten or more counts support this clonotype. The chain joins TRBV7-2 to TRBJ1-2; D is uncertain. This CDR3 is 16 amino acids long. The V end lost 4 bases, the J end lost 1 base, and 16 bases lay between the germline ends. CDR1 is SGHTA and CDR2 is FQGNSA in the germline V gene. The CDR3 DNA reads as TGTGCCAGCAGCTCGCCCTGGGTTTGGGTTAACTATGGCTACACCTTC. Translating it yields CASSSPWVWVNYGYTF.

There are many counts of this clonotype. This chain links TRBV5-1 with TRBJ2-1, with D perhaps TRBD1 or TRBD2 (7 bases each). Per the germline V gene, CDR1 is SGHRS and CDR2 is YFSETQ. The CDR3 consists of 14 residues. V gave up 4 bases and J gave up 6 bases, with 14 bases separating them. The CDR3 coding sequence is TGCGCCAGCAGCAGGGAGGGGGCCCCCAATGAGCAGTTCTTC. It yields the protein CASSREGAPNEQFF.

This clonotype is medium-sized in the sample. The J gene is TRBJ2-5, the V gene TRBV29-1; 11 nucleotides match TRBD2. The V segment lost 0 bases and the J segment 3 bases; nucleotides outside the gene matches: 24. CDR1 is SQVTM and CDR2 is ANQGSEA in the germline V gene. There are 22 residues in the CDR3. The CDR3 bases are TGCAGCGTTGAAGATGACCAGGAACTTCTTAGCGGGAGGGCAGTCAGCAAAGAGACCCAGTACTTC. This codes for CSVEDDQELLSGRAVSKETQYF.

This clonotype was seen only a few times. The V and J genes are TRBV19 and TRBJ1-1; D is ambiguous. Germline CDR1 reads LNHDA; CDR2 reads SQIVND (reference sequence). The CDR3 runs 14 residues. Between the trimmed V and J ends, which lost 3 bases and 1 base, there was a span of 9 bases. The DNA for the CDR3 is TGTGCCAGTAGTATGGGTTACCAGAACACTGAAGCTTTCTTT. Encoded protein: CASSMGYQNTEAFF.

Many counts were recorded for this clonotype. Sequence at one end of the junction differs from germline and may be a read error. The V gene is TRBV12-3 or TRBV12-4, the J gene TRBJ1-2; 7 bases line up with TRBD1. This CDR3 comprises 16 residues. CDR3 nucleotide sequence: TGTGCCAGCAGTTGGGGACAGACCAATCCTAAGTATGGCTACACCTTC. Translated: CASSWGQTNPKYGYTF.

This clonotype was detected many times. V gene TRBV5-1 combines with J gene TRBJ1-1, with TRBD1 matching over 7 bases. Per the germline V gene, CDR1 is SGHRS and CDR2 is YFSETQ. The CDR3 extends over 15 amino acids. V gave up 4 bases and J gave up 3 bases; unmatched junction bases: 9. As DNA, the CDR3 is TGCGCCAGCAGCCTGACAGGGCAGGTTGACACTGAAGCTTTCTTT. It encodes CASSLTGQVDTEAFF.

This clonotype was observed at least ten times. The chain recombines TRBV12-3 or TRBV12-4 with TRBJ2-2; D not resolved. V lost 5 bases and J lost 6, with 4 bases in between. This CDR3 comprises 11 residues. The CDR3 here is CASSQSGELFF. Written as DNA, the CDR3 is TGTGCCAGCAGTCAGTCCGGGGAGCTGTTTTTT.

This clonotype was recorded many times. This chain joins TRBV12-3 or TRBV12-4 and TRBJ2-7; D gene unclear. V was pared by 3 bases and J by 3 bases, with 6 bases between. The CDR3 contains 12 residues. In nucleotides, the CDR3 is TGTGCCAGCAGTTTCGGGCTCTACGAGCAGTACTTC. It translates to CASSFGLYEQYF.

Many counts were recorded for this clonotype. The chain uses TRBV6-1 and TRBJ1-6, with D maybe TRBD1 (5 bases). V dropped 1 base and J dropped 10 bases, with 23 bases sitting between them. CDR1 and CDR2 (germline): MNHNS, SASEGT. This CDR3 is built from 18 residues. CDR3 sequence: CASSEGPGGTKRRSPLHF. CDR3 DNA: TGTGCCAGCAGTGAAGGGCCTGGGGGGACGAAAAGAAGGTCACCCCTCCACTTT.

In its sample, this clonotype was seen many times. The chain couples TRBV4-1 to TRBJ2-7, with D perhaps matching TRBD1 or TRBD2 (5 bases each). The germline V and J ends were trimmed by 4 bases and 0 bases, with 13 bases remaining between them. The CDR3 is 15 residues long. The germline V gene has CDR1 MGHRA and CDR2 YSYEKL. For the CDR3, the DNA is TGCGCCAGCAGCCTATCCGGGACGTCCTCCTACGAGCAGTACTTC. Its translation: CASSLSGTSSYEQYF.

This clonotype appeared many times. V gene TRBV20-1 combines with J gene TRBJ2-7, with D tentatively TRBD1 or TRBD2 (6 bases each). V lost 6 bases to trimming and J lost 6 bases, with 21 bases between them. CDR1 is DFQATT and CDR2 is SNEGSKA in the germline V gene (reference sequence). The length of the CDR3 is 14 residues. CDR3 nucleotide sequence: TGCAGTGCCCACCTGAACAGGGACTCTGGCGAGCAGTACTTC. It encodes CSAHLNRDSGEQYF.

This clonotype was detected many times. The chain couples TRBV2 to TRBJ2-3; a weak D match, TRBD2 (6 bases). In germline, CDR1 is SNHLY, CDR2 FYNNEI. V was pared by 5 bases and J by 4 bases, with 13 bases between. The CDR3 has 14 residues. The CDR3 region has the DNA TGTGCCAGCAGTAAAGTAGCGGCGGCAGATACGCAGTATTTT. Its translation: CASSKVAAADTQYF.

This clonotype has only one observation. The chain uses TRBV6-1 and TRBJ1-3, with a tentative D call TRBD1 (6 bases). Germline lookup yields CDR1 MNHNS and CDR2 SASEGT. The CDR3 is 14 residues long. Trimming took off 7 bases at V and 1 base at J, with 11 bases between the two ends. The CDR3 DNA reads TGTGCCAGCACAAAGGGGGAATCTGGAAACACCATATATTTT. This codes for CASTKGESGNTIYF.

Within the sample, this clonotype is medium-sized. J is TRBJ2-7 and V is TRBV7-2; TRBD1 aligns across 8 bases. Trimming at V came to 5 bases and at J to 3 bases, leaving 12 bases not matched to a gene. Germline assignment: CDR1 SGHTA and CDR2 FQGNSA. The length of the CDR3 is 16 residues. The CDR3 DNA is TGTGCCAGCAGCCAAAGCGAGTGGACAGGGTTCTACGAGCAGTACTTC. As protein: CASSQSEWTGFYEQYF.

The genes are TRBV18 and TRBJ2-1, with D perhaps given as TRBD1 or TRBD2 (5 bases each). The CDR3 sequence is 13 residues long. Germline assignment: CDR1 KGHSH and CDR2 LQKENI. V was trimmed by 3 bases and J by 8 bases, leaving 11 bases between them. The CDR3 region is CASSPLWGYEQFF. CDR3 nucleotide sequence: TGTGCCAGCTCACCCCTATGGGGGTATGAGCAGTTCTTC.

This clonotype was recorded at least ten times. Here the CDR3 reads CASRHASGGLYNEQFF. CDR3 nucleotide sequence: TGTGCCAGCAGACATGCGTCCGGGGGGCTCTACAATGAGCAGTTCTTC. The chain carries TRBV5-6 and TRBJ2-1; D possibly corresponds to TRBD2 (7 bases). Looked up from germline, CDR1 is SGHDT and CDR2 is YYEEEE. Trimming pared 5 bases from V and 3 bases from J, leaving 18 bases between. The CDR3 runs to 16 residues.

This clonotype was recorded at least ten times. CDR3 nucleotides: TGTGCCAGCAGCTTGAGAGATTTGGGAGGGGACGAGCAGTACTTC. Amino acids: CASSLRDLGGDEQYF. The chain links TRBV5-5 to TRBJ2-7, with 7 bases lining up with TRBD2. The V gene end was trimmed by 1 base and the J gene end by 5 bases; junction bases not matched to a gene: 9. Germline-derived CDR1 and CDR2 are SGHKS and YYEKEE (reference sequence). The CDR3 consists of 15 residues.

This clonotype has at least ten counts. The V and J genes are TRBV27 and TRBJ1-4; TRBD1 matches 8 bases. With V trimmed by 5 bases and J by 7 bases, 6 bases remained unmatched. The CDR3 sequence is 14 residues long. Germline values: CDR1 MNHEY, CDR2 SMNVEV (reference sequence). This chain's CDR3 is CASSPRTGFEKLFF. DNA of the CDR3: TGTGCCAGCAGTCCTCGGACAGGGTTTGAAAAACTGTTTTTT.

This clonotype has at least ten counts. The V gene is TRBV29-1, the J gene TRBJ1-1; TRBD1 is a possible D gene (5 bases). This CDR3 comprises 12 residues. V lost 6 bases, J lost 6 bases, and 14 bases lay in between. Germline assignment: CDR1 SQVTM and CDR2 ANQGSEA. In nucleotides, the CDR3 is TGCAGCGTGGGGGACGGGGGGGCTGAAGCTTTCTTT. Its translation is CSVGDGGAEAFF.